The source of this T cell receptor (beta chain) is a study of T cell changes during pregnancy in multiple sclerosis. Here immunoSEQ multiplex PCR was the method, and the copy in TCRdb shows in-frame clones only, minus some. Of some 58,000 clones listed, about 96% were seen once; the top ten hold roughly 2.4%. Germline V gene data show CDR1 as SGHVS and CDR2 as FNYEAQ. Trimming cost V 4 bases and J 6 bases, with 16 bases left between them. The CDR3 spans 14 residues. The rearrangement joins TRBV7-6 to TRBJ2-7; D unresolved. The sample here was CD8+ T cells from peripheral blood mononuclear cells, taken after pregnancy. The origin of this receptor is a female donor with multiple sclerosis, enrolled in a pregnancy study. This CDR3 reads CASSSRLVTGEQYF. The CDR3 DNA reads as TGTGCCAGCAGCTCCCGATTAGTAACGGGCGAGCAGTACTTC.